This T cell receptor beta chain came from a study of blood T cell repertoires in COVID-19. Overall study context: Specimens from acute and convalescent COVID-19 originated in the United States, Italy and Spain. T cells, B-cell-depleted T cells, or PBMCs supplied cDNA or gDNA.

Trimming pared 4 bases from V and 2 bases from J, leaving 12 bases between. Looked up from germline, CDR1 is SGHDT and CDR2 is YYEEEE. This CDR3 contains 14 residues. As concerns this clone: Other nucleotide sequences in the sample specify the same CDR3.

Authors' methods: Researchers report that nucleated cell counts were estimated from reference gene primer amplification. The assay was immunoSEQ multiplex PCR, and TCRdb's table has in-frame clones only and misses some. That table gives V, J and clone size, and the DNA gave D and trimming. The top ten hold 13% of the sample, which has a few hundred thousand clones, 80% to 90% seen once. This clonotype was sampled from a human donor in a cohort sampled during active COVID-19. The chain links TRBV5-6 to TRBJ1-1; the D gene is possibly TRBD1 (5 bases). The sample consisted of peripheral blood. The CDR3 region is CASSRDRANTEAFF. The CDR3, as DNA: TGTGCCAGCAGCCGCGACAGAGCAAACACTGAAGCTTTCTTT.